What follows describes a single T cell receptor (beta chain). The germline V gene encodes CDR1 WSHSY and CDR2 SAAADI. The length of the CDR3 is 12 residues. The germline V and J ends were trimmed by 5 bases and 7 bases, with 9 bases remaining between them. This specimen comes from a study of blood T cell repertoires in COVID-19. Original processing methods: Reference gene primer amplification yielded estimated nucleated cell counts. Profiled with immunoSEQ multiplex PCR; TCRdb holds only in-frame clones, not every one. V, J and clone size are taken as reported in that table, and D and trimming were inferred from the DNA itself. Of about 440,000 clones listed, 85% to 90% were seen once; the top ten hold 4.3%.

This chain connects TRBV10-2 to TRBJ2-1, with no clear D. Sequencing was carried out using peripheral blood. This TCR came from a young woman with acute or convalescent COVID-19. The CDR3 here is CASSPLSNEQFF. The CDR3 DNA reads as TGCGCCAGCAGTCCCCTATCAAATGAGCAGTTCTTC.